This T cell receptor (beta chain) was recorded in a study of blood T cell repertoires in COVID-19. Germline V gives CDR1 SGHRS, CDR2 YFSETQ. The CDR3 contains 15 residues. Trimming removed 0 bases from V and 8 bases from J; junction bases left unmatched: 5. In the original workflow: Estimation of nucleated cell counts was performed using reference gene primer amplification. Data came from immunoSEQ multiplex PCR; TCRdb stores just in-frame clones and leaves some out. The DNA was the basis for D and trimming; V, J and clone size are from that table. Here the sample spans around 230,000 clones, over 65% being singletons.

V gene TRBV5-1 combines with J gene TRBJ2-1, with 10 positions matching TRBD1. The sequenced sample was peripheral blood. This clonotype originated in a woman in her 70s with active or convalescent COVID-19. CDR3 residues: CASSLGQGAMDEQFF. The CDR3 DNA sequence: TGCGCCAGCAGCTTGGGACAGGGGGCGATGGATGAGCAGTTCTTC.